The 3 T cell receptor beta chains presented below share a single source sample, sequenced in a study of control samples from healthy donors and cancer patients. Method: immunoSEQ multiplex PCR; TCRdb's copy keeps in-frame clones and lacks some. Of some 80,000 clones in the sample, roughly 90% are singletons; the top ten hold under 2.5%. The material sequenced was PBMCs. These TCRs come from a woman aged 60 to 75 with head and neck cancer.

This chain links TRBV6-5 with TRBJ2-7; 8 bases are shared with TRBD2. CDR1 is MNHEY, CDR2 SVGAGI, per germline. The junction had 9 bases not matched to a gene; V was cut back by 6 bases and J by 2 bases. The CDR3 runs 15 residues. Written as DNA, the CDR3 is TGTGCCAGCAGACGAACTAGCGGCCTAGCCTACGAGCAGTACTTC. This codes for CASRRTSGLAYEQYF.

The chain has TRBV12-5 and TRBJ1-4, with D tentatively TRBD1 (6 bases). There are 14 residues in the CDR3. The germline V and J ends were trimmed by 5 bases and 4 bases, with 11 bases remaining between them. Germline-derived CDR1 and CDR2 are LGHNT and FRNRAP. In DNA, the CDR3 is TGTGCTAGTGGTACAGGGATATTTAATGAAAAACTGTTTTTT. Encoded protein: CASGTGIFNEKLFF. The entire variable domain, with the rest obtained from reference TRBV12-5 and TRBJ1-4, is as follows: DARVTQTPRHKVTEMGQEVTMRCQPILGHNTVFWYRQTMMQGLELLAYFRNRAPLDDSGMPKDRFSAEMPDATLATLKIQPSEPRDSAVYFCASGTGIFNEKLFFGSGTQLSVL.

This clone was counted only a few times. The genes are TRBV18 and TRBJ1-6, with a weak D call TRBD1 (5 bases). Trimming removed 4 bases at V and 6 bases at J, with 13 bases between. The CDR3 has 15 amino acids. Germline assignment: CDR1 KGHSH and CDR2 LQKENI. CDR3 DNA sequence: TGTGCCAGCTCACGGGGAGGGGAGTTTAATTCACCCCTCCACTTT. It translates to CASSRGGEFNSPLHF.